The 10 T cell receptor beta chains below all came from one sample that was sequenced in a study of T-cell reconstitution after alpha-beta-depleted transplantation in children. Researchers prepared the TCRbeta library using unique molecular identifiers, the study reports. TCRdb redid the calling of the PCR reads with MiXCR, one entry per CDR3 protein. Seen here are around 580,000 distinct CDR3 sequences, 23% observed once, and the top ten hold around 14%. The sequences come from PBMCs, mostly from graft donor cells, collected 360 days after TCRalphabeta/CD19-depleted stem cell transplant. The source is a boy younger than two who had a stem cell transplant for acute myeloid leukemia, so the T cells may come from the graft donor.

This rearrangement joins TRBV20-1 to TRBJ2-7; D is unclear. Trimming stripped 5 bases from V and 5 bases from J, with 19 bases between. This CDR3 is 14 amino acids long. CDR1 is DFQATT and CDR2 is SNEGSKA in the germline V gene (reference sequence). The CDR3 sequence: CSAGPGLVVHEQYV. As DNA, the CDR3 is TGCAGTGCTGGCCCTGGGCTAGTTGTCCACGAGCAGTACGTC.

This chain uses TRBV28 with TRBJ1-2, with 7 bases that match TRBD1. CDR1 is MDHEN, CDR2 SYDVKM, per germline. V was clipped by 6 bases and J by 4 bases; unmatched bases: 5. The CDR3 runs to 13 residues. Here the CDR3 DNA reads TGTGCCAGCAGGCTGGGACAGTCCTATGGCTACACCTTC. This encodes CASRLGQSYGYTF.

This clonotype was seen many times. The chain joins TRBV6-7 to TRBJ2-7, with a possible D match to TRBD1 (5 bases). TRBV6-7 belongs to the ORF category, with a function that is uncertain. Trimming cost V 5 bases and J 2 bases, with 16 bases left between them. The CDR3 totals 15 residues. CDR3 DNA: TGTGCCAGCAGTAGTAGACAGCTCCCCGCCTACGAGCAGTACGTC. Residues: CASSSRQLPAYEQYV.

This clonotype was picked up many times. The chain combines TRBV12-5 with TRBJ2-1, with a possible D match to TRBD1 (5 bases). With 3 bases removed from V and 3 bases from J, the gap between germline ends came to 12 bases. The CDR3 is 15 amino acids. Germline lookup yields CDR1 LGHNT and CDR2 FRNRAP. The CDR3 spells CASGFGHDFYNEQFF. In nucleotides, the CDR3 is TGTGCTAGTGGTTTTGGACATGACTTCTACAATGAGCAGTTCTTC.

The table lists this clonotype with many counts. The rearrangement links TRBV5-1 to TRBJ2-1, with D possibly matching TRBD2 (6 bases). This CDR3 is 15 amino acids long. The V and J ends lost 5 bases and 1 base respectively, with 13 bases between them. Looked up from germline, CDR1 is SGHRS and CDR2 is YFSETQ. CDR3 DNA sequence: TGCGCCAGCAGTCTCATAGCGGAATCCTACAATGAGCAGTTCTTC. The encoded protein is CASSLIAESYNEQFF.

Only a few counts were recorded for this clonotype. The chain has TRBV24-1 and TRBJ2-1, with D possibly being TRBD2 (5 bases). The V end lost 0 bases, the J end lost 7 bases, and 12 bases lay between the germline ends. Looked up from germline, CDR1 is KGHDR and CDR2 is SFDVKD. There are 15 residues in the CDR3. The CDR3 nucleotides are TGTGCCACCAGTGATTTGCAACGAGGGCTGAATGAGCAGTTCTTC. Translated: CATSDLQRGLNEQFF.

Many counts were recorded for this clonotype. The CDR3 bases are TGCAGCGTTCGAGGGACTAGCGGGGGGGCTCGTGAGACCCAGTACTTC. Translated: CSVRGTSGGARETQYF. V is TRBV29-1 and J is TRBJ2-5, with 16 bases aligning to TRBD2. Germline CDR1 SQVTM, CDR2 ANQGSEA. Trimming cost V 5 bases and J 5 bases; bases outside gene matches: 8. The length of the CDR3 is 16 residues.

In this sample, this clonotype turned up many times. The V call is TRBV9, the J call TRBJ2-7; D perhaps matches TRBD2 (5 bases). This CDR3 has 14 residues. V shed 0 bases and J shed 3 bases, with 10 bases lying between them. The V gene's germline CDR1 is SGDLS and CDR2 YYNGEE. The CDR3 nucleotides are TGTGCCAGCAGCGTAGGGCTAGCAATCTACGAGCAGTACTTC. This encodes CASSVGLAIYEQYF.

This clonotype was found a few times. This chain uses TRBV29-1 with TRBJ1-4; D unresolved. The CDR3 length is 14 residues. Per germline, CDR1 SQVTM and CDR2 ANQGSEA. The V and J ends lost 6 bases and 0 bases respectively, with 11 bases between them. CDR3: CSVHDLSTNEKLFF. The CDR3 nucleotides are TGCAGCGTCCATGACCTCTCAACTAATGAAAAACTGTTTTTT.

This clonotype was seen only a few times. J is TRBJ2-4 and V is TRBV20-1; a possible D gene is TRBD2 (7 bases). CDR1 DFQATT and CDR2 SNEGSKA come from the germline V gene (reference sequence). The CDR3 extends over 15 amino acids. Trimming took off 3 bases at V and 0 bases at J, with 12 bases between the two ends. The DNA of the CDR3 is TGCAGTGCTAGTGCGGGGGCTCTAGCCAAAAACATTCAGTACTTC. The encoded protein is CSASAGALAKNIQYF.